The 22 T cell receptor beta chains below come from one sample, sequenced in a study of T cells expressing NK-cell markers. TCRdb reprocessed the 5' RACE reads, with one entry per CDR3 protein and no DNA. The listing contains about 400,000 distinct CDR3 sequences. Sequenced sample: blood T cells: a sorted CD56 or NKG2C T cell subset, CD4+ or CD8+ T cells, or bulk PBMC T cells (not recorded which). The receptors were sampled from a woman between 50 and 59 years old in good health.

The chain uses TRBV10-3 and TRBJ2-3; lacking DNA, the TRBD1 call made by TCRdb goes unchecked. CDR3 length: 16 residues. Germline CDR1 is ENHRY and CDR2 is SYGVKD. The CDR3 sequence: CAISEPGRGFTDTQYF.

The chain joins TRBV2 to TRBJ2-7; absent DNA, TCRdb's TRBD1 call cannot be checked. Germline V gives CDR1 SNHLY, CDR2 FYNNEI. The CDR3 sequence is 13 residues long. CDR3 in amino acids: CASSTDRTYEQYF. The entire variable domain, with the rest obtained from reference TRBV2 and TRBJ2-7, is as follows: EPEVTQTPSHQVTQMGQEVILRCVPISNHLYFYWYRQILGQKVEFLVSFYNNEISEKSEIFDDQFSVERPDGSNFTLKIRSTKLEDSAMYFCASSTDRTYEQYFGPGTRLTVT.

V gene TRBV2 combines with J gene TRBJ2-2; TCRdb picks TRBD2, but there is no DNA to check that call. The CDR3 length is 13 residues. Per the germline V gene, CDR1 is SNHLY and CDR2 is FYNNEI. CDR3 residues: CASSEHGPGELFF.

The CDR3 here is CASNTLERRDNQPQHF. V and J are TRBV19 and TRBJ1-5. CDR1 is LNHDA and CDR2 is SQIVND in the germline V gene (reference sequence). This CDR3 is built from 16 residues.

The gene calls are TRBV12-3 or TRBV12-4 and TRBJ2-1; absent DNA, TCRdb's TRBD2 call cannot be checked. The CDR3 totals 15 residues. The CDR3 loop is CASSPSSLTVVGPFF.

The chain is built from TRBV6-1 and TRBJ2-7; TCRdb reports TRBD2, a call that lacks DNA to check it against. The CDR3 is made up of 11 amino acids. Germline CDR1 MNHNS, CDR2 SASEGT. The CDR3 reads CASEGSYEQYF.

The rearrangement links TRBV15 to TRBJ1-5; TCRdb's assignment of TRBD1 cannot be checked, as there is no DNA. Germline V gives CDR1 LNHNV, CDR2 YYDKDF (reference sequence). This CDR3 has 18 residues. The CDR3 here is CATSRVGGNRGGNQPQHF.

The chain joins TRBV11-1 to TRBJ2-5; the D call from TCRdb, TRBD1, cannot be confirmed without DNA. CDR3 length equals 15 residues. Per the germline V gene, CDR1 is SGHAT and CDR2 is FQDESV (reference sequence). The CDR3 sequence is CASSTRQGEGETQYF. The variable domain in full, with the rest retrieved from reference TRBV11-1 and TRBJ2-5, is EAEVAQSPRYKITEKSQAVAFWCDPISGHATLYWYRQILGQGPELLVQFQDESVVDDSQLPKDRFSAERLKGVDSTLKIQPAELGDSAMYLCASSTRQGEGETQYFGPGTRLLVL.

The CDR3 sequence: CSGSGDSGYTF. The chain employs TRBV29-1 and TRBJ1-2; the TRBD1 assignment by TCRdb is unverifiable without DNA. The CDR3 is 11 amino acids. Germline V gene data show CDR1 as SQVTM and CDR2 as ANQGSEA.

V gene TRBV5-1 combines with J gene TRBJ2-1; the D gene TCRdb calls, TRBD2, cannot be checked with no DNA. This CDR3 is 14 amino acids long. Germline CDR1 reads SGHRS; CDR2 reads YFSETQ. CDR3 protein: CASSRVLKRHEQFF.

This chain uses TRBV5-1 with TRBJ2-3; TCRdb designates TRBD1, a call that cannot be tested without DNA. Germline CDR1 is SGHRS and CDR2 is YFSETQ. CDR3 length: 15 residues. This chain's CDR3 is CASTKRDREGDTQYF.

CDR3: CASSSGLAGVSSYEQYF. This sequence joins TRBV7-9 and TRBJ2-7; the D gene TCRdb calls, TRBD2, cannot be checked with no DNA. The CDR3 loop spans 17 amino acids. Germline CDR1 and CDR2: SEHNR and FQNEAQ (reference sequence).

The rearrangement joins TRBV11-3 to TRBJ2-3; TCRdb selects TRBD1, and the lack of DNA leaves this call unchecked. The CDR3 has 15 amino acids. Germline V CDR1 and CDR2: SGHNT, YENEEA. This CDR3 is CASSLPTAPTDTQYF.

V is TRBV6-5 and J is TRBJ2-1; TCRdb selects TRBD2, and the lack of DNA leaves this call unchecked. The CDR3 consists of 14 residues. The germline CDR1 and CDR2 sequences are MNHEY and SVGAGI. This CDR3 is CATSRGAGGFEQFF.

V is TRBV4-1 and J is TRBJ2-1. From germline, CDR1 is MGHRA and CDR2 YSYEKL. The CDR3 has 12 amino acids. The CDR3 here is CASSQEGNEQFF.

The J gene is TRBJ1-2, the V gene TRBV12-3 or TRBV12-4; the TCRdb D gene call, TRBD1, has no DNA to confirm it. This CDR3 has 14 amino acids. CDR3: CASSTGGTYYGYTF.

The chain carries TRBV7-8 and TRBJ2-2; TCRdb's assignment of TRBD1 cannot be checked, as there is no DNA. The CDR3 covers 13 residues. The germline V gene has CDR1 SGHVS and CDR2 FQNEAQ. The CDR3 here is CASSPPGIGELFF.

The chain joins TRBV12-3 or TRBV12-4 to TRBJ1-2; there is no DNA to check the TCRdb D call of TRBD1. The CDR3 is 13 amino acids. CDR3 residues: CASRETGGPGYTF.

This rearrangement joins TRBV28 to TRBJ2-7. CDR1 and CDR2 (germline): MDHEN, SYDVKM. The CDR3 totals 13 residues. This chain's CDR3 is CASSLFVAYEQYF. Based on the CDR3 plus reference TRBV28 and TRBJ2-7, the full variable domain is DVKVTQSSRYLVKRTGEKVFLECVQDMDHENMFWYRQDPGLGLRLIYFSYDVKMKEKGDIPEGYSVSREKKERFSLILESASTNQTSMYLCASSLFVAYEQYFGPGTRLTVT.

This CDR3 reads CASSLFRDRATDTQYF. The V call is TRBV5-6, the J call TRBJ2-3; as DNA is missing, the TRBD1 call by TCRdb cannot be tested. The CDR3 is 16 residues long. Per the germline V gene, CDR1 is SGHDT and CDR2 is YYEEEE. Full variable domain (rest looked up from reference TRBV5-6 and TRBJ2-3): DAGVTQSPTHLIKTRGQQVTLRCSPKSGHDTVSWYQQALGQGPQFIFQYYEEEERQRGNFPDRFSGHQFPNYSSELNVNALLLGDSALYLCASSLFRDRATDTQYFGPGTRLTVL.

The genes are TRBV5-1 and TRBJ2-5. The germline gives CDR1 SGHRS, CDR2 YFSETQ. This CDR3 has 14 amino acids. CDR3 region: CASSLAQFEETQYF.

The chain uses TRBV7-9 and TRBJ2-2; the TCRdb call, TRBD1, lacks DNA for checking. This CDR3 region has 16 residues. Per germline, CDR1 SEHNR and CDR2 FQNEAQ (reference sequence). The CDR3 loop reads CASSPGTGGWTGELFF.